The next 17 T cell receptor beta chains were all read from a single sample in a study of OX40 agonist ivuxolimab in advanced cancers. The library came from the immunoSEQ multiplex PCR assay. TCRdb holds this immuneACCESS table with in-frame rearrangements only. Some clones are missing; in checked studies, unresolved V genes explain under half, and the rest has no known cause. Present in this sample are 60,000 to 85,000 clones, roughly 84% of which were seen just once. The ten most abundant clones make up roughly 1.4% of the sample. The sample consisted of CD4+ or CD8+ T cells sorted from blood, taken in a trial of the OX40 agonist ivuxolimab. These receptors were obtained from an adult with an advanced solid tumor such as melanoma, head and neck, liver or kidney cancer.

The chain links TRBV25-1 to TRBJ1-2, with TRBD1 matching 8 bases. V lost 2 bases and J lost 8; bases outside the gene matches: 7. Germline lookup yields CDR1 MGHDK and CDR2 SYGVNS. The CDR3 runs 14 residues. The CDR3 DNA is TGTGCCAGCAGTGAAGCAGGCAGGGGGCTCGGCTACACCTTC. Its protein product is CASSEAGRGLGYTF.

The chain joins TRBV7-9 to TRBJ2-2; D is perhaps TRBD2 (6 bases). CDR3 length equals 16 residues. CDR1 is SEHNR, CDR2 FQNEAQ, per germline (reference sequence). Trimming stripped 4 bases from V and 4 bases from J, with 16 bases between. The chain's CDR3 is CASSSWTAGSTGELFF. The CDR3 nucleotides are TGTGCCAGCAGCTCTTGGACTGCGGGGAGCACCGGGGAGCTGTTTTTT.

The gene calls are TRBV19 and TRBJ2-7, with D possibly TRBD1 on 6 matching bases. CDR1 and CDR2 (germline): LNHDA, SQIVND (reference sequence). The CDR3 length is 14 residues. Trimming stripped 4 bases from V and 3 bases from J, with 13 bases between. The CDR3 nucleotides are TGTGCCAGTAGTACTTCGACAGGCCTCTACGAGCAGTACTTC. Its protein is CASSTSTGLYEQYF.

Notes on this clone: A read error may produce the germline difference seen at one junction end. The chain recombines TRBV4-1 with TRBJ2-2, with D unresolved. The CDR3 runs to 12 residues. The germline V gene encodes CDR1 MGHRA and CDR2 YSYEKL. The CDR3 DNA sequence: TGCGCCAGCAACCAAGTAGTCGGGGAGCTGTTTTTT. This encodes CASNQVVGELFF.

The rearrangement joins TRBV11-2 to TRBJ2-6, with D perhaps matching TRBD1 or TRBD2 (5 bases each). The CDR3 spans 17 residues. The V gene lost 6 bases and the J gene lost 0 bases, with 15 bases spanning the gap. Per germline, CDR1 SGHAT and CDR2 FQNNGV. CDR3 residues: CASSTFRGSSGANVLTF. CDR3 in DNA: TGTGCCAGCAGTACGTTCCGGGGCTCCTCTGGGGCCAACGTCCTGACTTTC.

The CDR3 loop reads CASSPNRRDYGYTF. The CDR3 DNA follows: TGTGCCAGCAGCCCGAACCGCAGGGACTATGGCTACACCTTC. The chain combines TRBV14 with TRBJ1-2, with TRBD1 as a possible D gene (5 bases). The CDR3 totals 14 residues. CDR1 and CDR2 (germline): SGHDN, FVKESK. V was cut by 4 bases and J by 3 bases, with 12 bases left in between.

The chain carries TRBV5-4 and TRBJ1-1; D is uncertain. CDR3 size: 13 residues. With 0 bases removed from V and 1 base from J, the gap between germline ends came to 4 bases. Germline CDR1 reads SGHNT; CDR2 reads YYREEE (reference sequence). The CDR3 spells CASSLGRNTEAFF. DNA for the CDR3: TGTGCCAGCAGCTTGGGGAGGAACACTGAAGCTTTCTTT.

This clone was recorded once. The rearrangement links TRBV4-2 to TRBJ2-4; D is uncertain. V lost 0 bases and J lost 8, with 5 bases in between. In germline, CDR1 is LGHNA, CDR2 YNFKEQ. The CDR3 length is 12 residues. CDR3 coding DNA: TGTGCCAGCAGCCAAGATCTGGACATTCAGTACTTC. Encoded protein: CASSQDLDIQYF.

V gene TRBV6-5 combines with J gene TRBJ1-5; TRBD1 might be the D (6 bases). Germline-derived CDR1 and CDR2 are MNHEY and SVGAGI. The CDR3 is 14 residues long. Trimming removed 6 bases at V and 2 bases at J, with 11 bases between. The CDR3 loop is CASRLRGGNQPQHF. Written as DNA, the CDR3 is TGTGCCAGCAGGCTCAGGGGAGGCAATCAGCCCCAGCATTTT.

Written as DNA, the CDR3 is TGCGCCAGCAGTGAGGGCAGGGGGTTATCCTACGAGCAGTACTTC. Its protein is CASSEGRGLSYEQYF. The chain is built from TRBV10-1 and TRBJ2-7; the match to TRBD1 covers 7 bases. J was trimmed by 1 base and V by 2 bases; bases with no gene match: 5. The germline gives CDR1 WNHNN, CDR2 SYGVQD (reference sequence). The CDR3 is 15 residues long.

The chain joins TRBV30 to TRBJ2-7, with D tentatively TRBD1 (6 bases). Germline CDR1 reads GTSNPN; CDR2 reads SVGIG (reference sequence). The V end was cut by 3 bases, the J end by 0 bases, with 12 bases between. The CDR3 consists of 14 residues. The CDR3 loop reads CAWRGQGISYEQYF. The CDR3 DNA sequence: TGTGCCTGGAGGGGGCAGGGGATCTCCTACGAGCAGTACTTC.

Only one count was recorded for this clone. The rearrangement uses TRBV18 and TRBJ1-3; TRBD1 agrees at 7 bases. V gave up 3 bases and J gave up 4 bases; unmatched junction bases: 15. Germline CDR1 is KGHSH and CDR2 is LQKENI. This CDR3 is 18 amino acids long. The CDR3 spells CASSPRAGTEYSGNTIYF. The CDR3 nucleotides read TGTGCCAGCTCACCCCGCGCCGGGACAGAGTACTCCGGAAACACCATATATTTT. The whole variable domain, filled in from reference TRBV18 and TRBJ1-3, reads NAGVMQNPRHLVRRRGQEARLRCSPMKGHSHVYWYRQLPEEGLKFMVYLQKENIIDESGMPKERFSAEFPKEGPSILRIQQVVRGDSAAYFCASSPRAGTEYSGNTIYFGEGSWLTVV.

This chain links TRBV6-5 with TRBJ2-7; a possible D gene is TRBD1 (6 bases). This CDR3 comprises 13 residues. Germline V gene data show CDR1 as MNHEY and CDR2 as SVGAGI. Trimming left V 2 bases short and J 4 bases short, with 9 bases between. CDR3 in amino acids: CASSYRQGYEQYF. CDR3 coding DNA: TGTGCCAGCAGTTACCGCCAGGGGTACGAGCAGTACTTC.

This clone was seen once. V and J are TRBV14 and TRBJ1-1; 8 bases match TRBD1. The CDR3 totals 14 residues. Germline V gives CDR1 SGHDN, CDR2 FVKESK. With 3 bases clipped from V and 5 bases from J, the junction kept 5 bases outside the gene matches. DNA for the CDR3: TGTGCCAGCAGCCACGGACAGGGATTGACTGAAGCTTTCTTT. Protein product: CASSHGQGLTEAFF.

The chain links TRBV6-1 to TRBJ2-3, with D possibly being TRBD1 (6 bases). Trimming shortened V by 3 bases and J by 5 bases, and 15 bases separated the two germline ends. The CDR3 spans 15 residues. The V gene's germline CDR1 is MNHNS and CDR2 SASEGT. In nucleotides, the CDR3 is TGTGCCAGCAGTGACAGGTCAGGGGCGAAAGATACGCAGTATTTT. Residues: CASSDRSGAKDTQYF.

This rearrangement joins TRBV7-9 to TRBJ2-7; perhaps TRBD1 as D (7 bases). This CDR3 is 13 amino acids long. Germline V lookup: CDR1 SEHNR, CDR2 FQNEAQ (reference sequence). Deletions cut 5 bases from V and 6 bases from J, with 14 bases between. CDR3 sequence (DNA): TGTGCCAGCAGCCCCGGAGGGGGCGGCGAGCAGTACTTC. As protein: CASSPGGGGEQYF. Full variable domain (remainder filled in from reference TRBV7-9 and TRBJ2-7): DTGVSQNPRHKITKRGQNVTFRCDPISEHNRLYWYRQTLGQGPEFLTYFQNEAQLEKSRLLSDRFSAERPKGSFSTLEIQRTEQGDSAMYLCASSPGGGGEQYFGPGTRLTVT.

The V call is TRBV4-1, the J call TRBJ2-7; 8 bases fit TRBD1. The CDR3 sequence is 15 residues long. Germline CDR1 is MGHRA and CDR2 is YSYEKL. The V segment lost 1 base and the J segment 3 bases; nucleotides outside the gene matches: 5. The CDR3 nucleotides read TGCGCCAGCAGCCAAGTCGACAGGGGTTTCTACGAGCAGTACTTC. Translating gives CASSQVDRGFYEQYF.